This TCR beta chain was captured in a study of blood T cell repertoires in COVID-19. Study context: The study drew acute and convalescent COVID-19 samples from the United States, Italy and Spain. PBMCs, B-cell-depleted T cells, or T cells were the source of the cDNA or gDNA that made up the material.

V was clipped by 7 bases and J by 10 bases; unmatched bases: 5. Germline CDR1 is MNHEY and CDR2 is SVGAGI. This CDR3 contains 11 residues. Study processing details: Reference gene primer amplification gave nucleated cell count estimates. The method was immunoSEQ multiplex PCR; TCRdb's version includes in-frame clones alone and lacks a portion of them. The DNA was the basis for D and trimming; V, J and clone size are from that table. The repertoire holds roughly 240,000 clones, about 83% seen once, with about 2.1% in the top ten. The V call is TRBV6-5, the J call TRBJ1-2; 8 bases match TRBD1. Sample: PBMCs or T cells enriched from blood (not recorded which). This TCR was sampled from a woman in her forties or fifties who had recovered from COVID-19. CDR3 protein: CASNRGFVYTF. The DNA of the CDR3 is TGTGCCAGCAACAGGGGGTTTGTCTACACCTTC.